The 10 T cell receptor beta chains given below trace back to one sample, sequenced in a study of immune evolution from preneoplasia to lung adenocarcinoma. The table came from immunoSEQ multiplex PCR; TCRdb's copy has only in-frame clones and leaves some out. The sample lists some 7,800 clones, about four fifths occurring once. The sample comprised FFPE minimally invasive lung adenocarcinoma tissue. The receptors stem from a person aged 65 to 85 with lung adenocarcinoma.

The chain links TRBV10-1 to TRBJ2-6, with D possibly being TRBD1 (6 bases). CDR1 is WNHNN, CDR2 SYGVQD, per germline (reference sequence). The CDR3 sequence is 22 residues long. The germline V and J ends were trimmed by 2 bases and 0 bases, with 26 bases remaining between them. The CDR3 is CASSERGIRAGSRGSGANVLTF. CDR3 DNA sequence: TGCGCCAGCAGTGAGAGGGGGATCAGGGCAGGTAGTAGGGGCTCTGGGGCCAACGTCCTGACTTTC.

A few counts support this clone. The V and J genes are TRBV5-6 and TRBJ1-5, with D unresolved. CDR3 length equals 13 residues. Trimming removed 2 bases from V and 6 bases from J, with 9 bases in between. Germline CDR1 is SGHDT and CDR2 is YYEEEE. Written as DNA, the CDR3 is TGTGCCAGCAGCTTAGGGCACGGTCAGCCCCAGCATTTT. This codes for CASSLGHGQPQHF.

The chain joins TRBV11-1 to TRBJ2-7, with TRBD1 as a possible D gene (6 bases). CDR3 length: 14 amino acids. Germline CDR1 is SGHAT and CDR2 is FQDESV (reference sequence). V was shortened by 3 bases and J by 6 bases, with 15 bases between the two germline ends. The CDR3 DNA reads as TGTGCCAGCAGCTTGGCAGGGGAGTTGTCCGAGCAGTACTTC. This translates into CASSLAGELSEQYF.

The rearrangement uses TRBV5-6 and TRBJ2-3; possibly TRBD2 for D (5 bases). The V end lost 1 base, the J end lost 0 bases, and 12 bases lay between the germline ends. The CDR3 has 16 residues. Germline-derived CDR1 and CDR2 are SGHDT and YYEEEE. CDR3 coding DNA: TGTGCCAGCAGCTTGATAACGGGAACTAGCACAGATACGCAGTATTTT. It specifies CASSLITGTSTDTQYF.

This clone was counted once. V and J are TRBV28 and TRBJ2-7; D is undetermined. Trimming removed 1 base from V and 10 bases from J, with 17 bases in between. The germline CDR1 and CDR2 sequences are MDHEN and SYDVKM. The CDR3 is 14 residues long. The CDR3 DNA is TGTGCCAGCAGTTTATTACTTTTCCAATCTGAACAGTACTTC. As protein: CASSLLLFQSEQYF.

The chain couples TRBV7-9 to TRBJ2-7, with 15 bases fitting TRBD2. V gave up 5 bases and J gave up 4 bases; unmatched junction bases: 0. The CDR3 extends over 14 amino acids. CDR1 and CDR2 (germline): SEHNR, FQNEAQ (reference sequence). Written as DNA, the CDR3 is TGTGCCAGCAGCGGGACTAGCGGGAGGTACGAGCAGTACTTC. Protein: CASSGTSGRYEQYF.

This chain connects TRBV7-2 to TRBJ1-2, with unresolved D. CDR3 size: 11 residues. V was cut by 9 bases and J by 6 bases, with 11 bases left in between. The germline gives CDR1 SGHTA, CDR2 FQGNSA. The CDR3 bases are TGTGCCAGGAGGAGAGCACATGGCTACACCTTC. Translation: CARRRAHGYTF. Variable domain in full (rest from reference TRBV7-2 and TRBJ1-2): GAGVSQSPSNKVTEKGKDVELRCDPISGHTALYWYRQSLGQGLEFLIYFQGNSAPDKSGLPSDRFSAERTGGSVSTLTIQRTQQEDSAVYLCARRRAHGYTFGSGTRLTVV.

The CDR3 DNA reads as TGTGCCAGCAGCCATACTGAGAGCAATCAGCCCCAGCATTTT. Translating gives CASSHTESNQPQHF. The rearrangement links TRBV7-8 to TRBJ1-5, with unresolved D. The CDR3 runs 14 residues. Trimming left V 5 bases short and J 1 base short, with 9 bases between. CDR1 is SGHVS, CDR2 FQNEAQ, per germline.

This chain uses TRBV6-1 with TRBJ2-7; 11 bases agree with TRBD2. V lost 0 bases to trimming and J lost 2 bases; unmatched junction nucleotides: 0. There are 15 residues in the CDR3. Looked up from germline, CDR1 is MNHNS and CDR2 is SASEGT. CDR3 region: CASSEASGGAYEQYF. Here the CDR3 DNA reads TGTGCCAGCAGTGAAGCTAGCGGGGGGGCCTACGAGCAGTACTTC.

The chain recombines TRBV5-4 with TRBJ2-3, with 12 bases fitting TRBD2. After removal of 4 bases from V and 2 bases from J, the junction contained 14 bases not matched to a gene. Germline V lookup: CDR1 SGHNT, CDR2 YYREEE (reference sequence). The CDR3 is 19 residues long. The CDR3 sequence is CASSSRRLAGVGITDTQYF. DNA of the CDR3: TGTGCCAGCAGCAGCCGACGACTAGCGGGGGTGGGGATCACAGATACGCAGTATTTT.